The 22 T cell receptor beta chains given below trace back to one sample, sequenced in a study of blood T cell repertoires in COVID-19. Assay: immunoSEQ multiplex PCR; the TCRdb copy retains only in-frame clones and omits some. The table includes around 340,000 clones, 80% to 90% detected once. Sequenced input: PBMCs or T cells enriched from blood (not recorded which). The receptors shown here come from a middle-aged woman with acute COVID-19.

J is TRBJ1-3 and V is TRBV19, with 8 bases identical to TRBD1. Germline trimming cut 5 bases from V and 0 bases from J; bases unmatched to any gene: 9. The CDR3 loop spans 17 amino acids. Germline lookup yields CDR1 LNHDA and CDR2 SQIVND (reference sequence). The CDR3 reads CASSVDRDRHSGNTIYF. CDR3 bases: TGTGCCAGTAGTGTCGACCGGGACAGGCACTCTGGAAACACCATATATTTT.

The CDR3 reads CASSLQGIHTDTQYF. CDR3 nucleotides: TGTGCCAGCAGCCTACAGGGTATTCACACAGATACGCAGTATTTT. V is TRBV7-3 and J is TRBJ2-3; D is perhaps TRBD1 (6 bases). CDR3 length: 15 residues. The V end lost 5 bases, the J end lost 2 bases, and 14 bases lay between the germline ends. Germline V gene sequence: CDR1 SGHTA, CDR2 FQGTGA.

This clone was observed once. The chain links TRBV6-5 to TRBJ2-5; the D gene is possibly TRBD1 (6 bases). The V and J ends lost 8 bases and 4 bases respectively, with 11 bases between them. The CDR3 spans 12 residues. Germline V gives CDR1 MNHEY, CDR2 SVGAGI. The CDR3 DNA reads as TGTGCCAGCGCAGCAGGGGTAGAGACCCAGTACTTC. It yields the protein CASAAGVETQYF.

The V and J genes are TRBV19 and TRBJ1-4; no definite D call. Trimming took 1 base from V and 5 from J, leaving 5 bases between them. The CDR3 runs 13 residues. CDR1 and CDR2 from the germline V gene are LNHDA and SQIVND (reference sequence). CDR3 nucleotide sequence: TGTGCCAGTAGTATAGGAGCAAATGAAAAACTGTTTTTT. Translated, it gives CASSIGANEKLFF.

The genes are TRBV29-1 and TRBJ2-1; 8 bases map to TRBD2. Per the germline V gene, CDR1 is SQVTM and CDR2 is ANQGSEA. Trimming at V came to 7 bases and at J to 8 bases, leaving 13 bases not matched to a gene. The CDR3 covers 14 residues. The CDR3, as DNA: TGCAGCGCCCTTCTTTTAGCGGGGTACTATGAGCAGTTCTTC. It specifies CSALLLAGYYEQFF.

The J gene is TRBJ1-5, the V gene TRBV5-8, with D tentatively TRBD1 (5 bases). The CDR3 has 15 amino acids. Germline lookup yields CDR1 SGHTS and CDR2 YDEGEE. The germline V and J ends were trimmed by 4 bases and 6 bases, with 17 bases remaining between them. In DNA, the CDR3 is TGTGCCAGCAGCGTCTGGGTCAGGGTAGGTCAGCCCCAGCATTTT. The encoded protein is CASSVWVRVGQPQHF.

This clone was detected once. The rearrangement uses TRBV7-3 and TRBJ1-1, with unresolved D. This CDR3 region has 15 residues. The V end lost 1 base, the J end lost 1 base, and 10 bases lay between the germline ends. The germline CDR1 and CDR2 sequences are SGHTA and FQGTGA. DNA for the CDR3: TGTGCCAGCAGCTTAAACCCAGTTTCGAACACTGAAGCTTTCTTT. Translation: CASSLNPVSNTEAFF. The full variable domain, completed using reference TRBV7-3 and TRBJ1-1, is GAGVSQTPSNKVTEKGKYVELRCDPISGHTALYWYRQSLGQGPEFLIYFQGTGAADDSGLPNDRFFAVRPEGSVSTLKIQRTERGDSAVYLCASSLNPVSNTEAFFGQGTRLTVV.

This clone appeared once. DNA of the CDR3: TGTGCCAGTACCATGCCCGGGCAGGGCTCCTACAATGAGCAGTTCTTC. Translating it yields CASTMPGQGSYNEQFF. This chain connects TRBV19 to TRBJ2-1, with D possibly matching TRBD1 (5 bases). Per the germline V gene, CDR1 is LNHDA and CDR2 is SQIVND (reference sequence). The CDR3 sequence is 16 residues long. V lost 7 bases and J lost 0, with 16 bases in between.

The V and J genes are TRBV11-2 and TRBJ1-2; a weak D match, TRBD1 (6 bases). In germline, CDR1 is SGHAT, CDR2 FQNNGV. The CDR3 length is 15 residues. Deletions cut 5 bases from V and 3 bases from J, with 16 bases between. The CDR3 DNA reads TGTGCCAGCAGCCCCCAGGGGCAAATGGACTATGGCTACACCTTC. Protein product: CASSPQGQMDYGYTF.

The V and J genes are TRBV18 and TRBJ2-1, with D possibly TRBD2 on 5 matching bases. The V gene lost 3 bases and the J gene lost 2 bases, with 14 bases spanning the gap. This CDR3 contains 16 residues. Germline CDR1 KGHSH, CDR2 LQKENI. This chain's CDR3 is CASSPQRGRAYNEQFF. CDR3 bases: TGTGCCAGCTCACCTCAAAGAGGGCGGGCCTACAATGAGCAGTTCTTC.

This clone appeared once. The chain recombines TRBV4-2 with TRBJ2-1; D is uncertain. The CDR3 consists of 17 residues. Germline CDR1 LGHNA, CDR2 YNFKEQ. Trimming took 3 bases from V and 0 from J, leaving 15 bases between them. The CDR3 protein is CASSHRGGQSSYNEQFF. CDR3 nucleotide sequence: TGTGCCAGCAGCCATAGAGGCGGTCAGAGCTCCTACAATGAGCAGTTCTTC.

CDR3 region: CASSVDSGANTEAFF. The CDR3 DNA follows: TGTGCCAGCAGCGTGGACAGTGGGGCTAACACTGAAGCTTTCTTT. The chain joins TRBV2 to TRBJ1-1, with D possibly being TRBD1 (6 bases). V lost 6 bases, J lost 2 bases, and 16 bases lay in between. The germline V gene has CDR1 SNHLY and CDR2 FYNNEI. The CDR3 is made up of 15 amino acids.

This chain links TRBV15 with TRBJ2-5; 12 bases agree with TRBD2. V was clipped by 0 bases and J by 3 bases; unmatched bases: 2. The CDR3 covers 16 residues. Germline V gene sequence: CDR1 LNHNV, CDR2 YYDKDF (reference sequence). The CDR3 loop reads CATSRDWTSGEETQYF. CDR3 in DNA: TGTGCCACCAGCAGAGATTGGACTAGCGGGGAAGAGACCCAGTACTTC.

Turning to this clone: Additional DNA sequences in this sample encode the identical CDR3. The rearrangement uses TRBV28 and TRBJ1-2; D might be TRBD1 (6 bases). The length of the CDR3 is 13 residues. In germline, CDR1 is MDHEN, CDR2 SYDVKM. Between the trimmed V and J ends, which lost 4 bases and 4 bases, there was a span of 10 bases. As DNA, the CDR3 is TGTGCCAGCAGTTCCCCAGGGGTCTATGGCTACACCTTC. The encoded protein is CASSSPGVYGYTF.

This chain joins TRBV5-8 and TRBJ1-2; TRBD1 matches 9 bases. Germline V gene sequence: CDR1 SGHTS, CDR2 YDEGEE. The CDR3 is 15 residues long. Trimming cost V 4 bases and J 8 bases; bases outside gene matches: 12. The CDR3 here is CASSLRDRATRGYTF. The CDR3 DNA sequence: TGTGCCAGCAGCCTCCGGGACAGGGCCACCCGGGGCTACACCTTC. The entire variable domain, with the rest obtained from reference TRBV5-8 and TRBJ1-2, is as follows: EAGVTQSPTHLIKTRGQQATLRCSPISGHTSVYWYQQALGLGLQFLLWYDEGEERNRGNFPPRFSGRQFPNYSSELNVNALELEDSALYLCASSLRDRATRGYTFGSGTRLTVV.

V is TRBV25-1 and J is TRBJ2-5; tentatively, D is TRBD1 (6 bases). V was shortened by 4 bases and J by 9 bases, with 9 bases between the two germline ends. Germline CDR1 reads MGHDK; CDR2 reads SYGVNS. The CDR3 is 11 residues long. The CDR3 here is CASSVGGPQYF. CDR3 sequence (DNA): TGTGCCAGCAGTGTAGGGGGTCCCCAGTACTTC.

The gene calls are TRBV7-9 and TRBJ2-1; 7 bases are shared with TRBD2. The CDR3 sequence is 13 residues long. The V and J ends lost 4 bases and 6 bases, in that order; junction bases with no gene match: 3. Germline loops: CDR1 SEHNR, CDR2 FQNEAQ (reference sequence). Here the CDR3 DNA reads TGTGCCAGCAGCTCTAGCGGACGCAATGAGCAGTTCTTC. This encodes CASSSSGRNEQFF.

This clone showed up just once. The chain has TRBV6-2 or TRBV6-3 and TRBJ2-1, with 10 nucleotides matching TRBD2. This CDR3 has 15 amino acids. Germline-derived CDR1 and CDR2 are MNHEY and SVGEGT. The trim removed 6 bases at V and 2 bases at J, leaving 4 bases unmatched. CDR3 DNA sequence: TGTGCCAGCAGCCGGACTAGCGGAACCTACAATGAGCAGTTCTTC. Its protein product is CASSRTSGTYNEQFF.

There are a few counts of this clone. The chain has TRBV7-2 and TRBJ1-1, with 8 nucleotides matching TRBD1. The CDR3 consists of 13 residues. Trimming removed 5 bases from V and 5 bases from J; junction bases left unmatched: 4. Germline V gene data show CDR1 as SGHTA and CDR2 as FQGNSA. CDR3 coding DNA: TGTGCCAGCAGCGAGAGACAGGGGACTGAAGCTTTCTTT. Translated: CASSERQGTEAFF.

The sample holds one count of this clone. The gene calls are TRBV2 and TRBJ2-3; maybe TRBD2 (5 bases). The germline CDR1 and CDR2 sequences are SNHLY and FYNNEI. There are 14 residues in the CDR3. The V end lost 6 bases, the J end lost 2 bases, and 12 bases lay between the germline ends. The CDR3 DNA sequence: TGTGCCAGCAGCGCCGGGATCACCACAGATACGCAGTATTTT. It codes for CASSAGITTDTQYF.

V usage is TRBV6-1 and J usage is TRBJ1-5, with D hard to call. V was pared by 1 base and J by 2 bases, with 12 bases between. The CDR3 sequence is 16 residues long. Germline V CDR1 and CDR2: MNHNS, SASEGT. CDR3 nucleotides: TGTGCCAGCAGTGAAGACGGGGAAGCTCGCAATCAGCCCCAGCATTTT. Protein: CASSEDGEARNQPQHF.

The CDR3 sequence: CASSQGTGDSNQPQHF. Here the CDR3 DNA reads TGCGCCAGCAGCCAAGGGACAGGGGATTCGAATCAGCCCCAGCATTTT. V and J are TRBV4-1 and TRBJ1-5; 9 nucleotides align to TRBD1. The CDR3 contains 16 residues. Germline assignment: CDR1 MGHRA and CDR2 YSYEKL. The trim removed 1 base at V and 4 bases at J, leaving 5 bases unmatched.